Below, 24 T cell receptor beta chains from the same sample are listed, as sequenced in a study of blood T cell repertoires in COVID-19. Assay: immunoSEQ multiplex PCR; the TCRdb copy retains only in-frame clones and omits some. The sample yields more than 60,000 clones, 84% seen once. Sequences were obtained from peripheral blood. The receptors originated from a man between 45 and 60 years old with acute or convalescent COVID-19.

The chain carries TRBV5-8 and TRBJ2-1; 9 bases match TRBD1. The junction had 12 bases not matched to a gene; V was cut back by 0 bases and J by 8 bases. This CDR3 is built from 17 residues. Germline lookup yields CDR1 SGHTS and CDR2 YDEGEE. The CDR3 nucleotides are TGTGCCAGCAGCTTGGCCCCTGGGACAGGGCCCCCGGATGAGCAGTTCTTC. As protein: CASSLAPGTGPPDEQFF.

The chain carries TRBV6-2 or TRBV6-3 and TRBJ2-1, with 10 bases matching TRBD1. Germline V CDR1 and CDR2: MNHEY, SVGEGT. V dropped 3 bases and J dropped 7; count of bases not matched to a gene: 9. This CDR3 comprises 16 residues. Here the CDR3 reads CASSYWGQGSMNEQFF. The CDR3 DNA sequence: TGTGCCAGCAGTTATTGGGGACAGGGGTCAATGAATGAGCAGTTCTTC.

The rearrangement uses TRBV4-3 and TRBJ1-4; the D is unclear. V shed 0 bases and J shed 6 bases, with 20 bases lying between them. The CDR3 is 18 residues long. CDR1 and CDR2 (germline): LGHNA, YSLEER. CDR3 DNA: TGCGCCAGCAGCCAAGATCGACGGGCGGGTAGCGGATATGAAAAACTGTTTTTT. The encoded protein is CASSQDRRAGSGYEKLFF.

The chain uses TRBV28 and TRBJ1-4; a weak D match, TRBD1 (6 bases). The CDR3 spans 15 residues. The V end lost 3 bases, the J end lost 5 bases, and 13 bases lay between the germline ends. Looked up from germline, CDR1 is MDHEN and CDR2 is SYDVKM. The CDR3, as DNA: TGTGCCAGCAGTTTGCCCACAGGGAAGAATGAAAAACTGTTTTTT. Its protein is CASSLPTGKNEKLFF. Full variable domain (outside the CDR3, taken from reference TRBV28 and TRBJ1-4): DVKVTQSSRYLVKRTGEKVFLECVQDMDHENMFWYRQDPGLGLRLIYFSYDVKMKEKGDIPEGYSVSREKKERFSLILESASTNQTSMYLCASSLPTGKNEKLFFGSGTQLSVL.

The genes are TRBV7-9 and TRBJ1-1; a possible D gene is TRBD1 (5 bases). The CDR3 spans 14 residues. Per the germline V gene, CDR1 is SEHNR and CDR2 is FQNEAQ (reference sequence). The V and J ends lost 3 bases and 4 bases respectively, with 12 bases between them. The DNA for the CDR3 is TGTGCCAGCAGCTTTGGACATCTCGGCACTGAAGCTTTCTTT. This gives the protein CASSFGHLGTEAFF.

This clone was found once. This chain connects TRBV12-3 or TRBV12-4 to TRBJ2-5; TRBD1 matches 7 bases. The CDR3 totals 13 residues. The ends lost 7 bases at V and 5 bases at J; junction bases unmatched: 7. CDR3: CASNRQGLETQYF. The CDR3 nucleotides are TGTGCCAGCAACCGACAGGGTTTGGAGACCCAGTACTTC.

Only one count was recorded for this clone. The V and J genes are TRBV11-3 and TRBJ1-6, with unresolved D. The CDR3 spans 12 residues. Germline V lookup: CDR1 SGHNT, CDR2 YENEEA. The V and J ends lost 3 bases and 9 bases respectively, with 6 bases between them. In nucleotides, the CDR3 is TGTGCCAGCAGCTTCACGGGTTCACCCCTCCACTTT. This encodes CASSFTGSPLHF.

This chain links TRBV10-3 with TRBJ2-2; D may be TRBD1 (5 bases). Trimming took 3 bases from V and 7 from J, leaving 12 bases between them. Germline CDR1 ENHRY, CDR2 SYGVKD. This CDR3 has 14 residues. This CDR3 is CAISDAGRGGELFF. The DNA of the CDR3 is TGTGCCATCAGTGATGCAGGGCGTGGCGGGGAGCTGTTTTTT.

The chain has TRBV4-3 and TRBJ2-5; tentative D call: TRBD2 (5 bases). This CDR3 is built from 14 residues. Trimming took 1 base from V and 5 from J, leaving 11 bases between them. Germline V gene data show CDR1 as LGHNA and CDR2 as YSLEER. CDR3 coding DNA: TGCGCCAGCAGCCAAGGCGGAGGCGGGGAGACCCAGTACTTC. Amino acids: CASSQGGGGETQYF.

The gene calls are TRBV5-1 and TRBJ2-1, with 11 positions matching TRBD2. The CDR3 covers 16 residues. Germline CDR1 reads SGHRS; CDR2 reads YFSETQ. The ends lost 4 bases at V and 9 bases at J; junction bases unmatched: 12. CDR3: CASSPTLLAGVGEQFF. CDR3 nucleotide sequence: TGCGCCAGCAGCCCCACCTTACTAGCGGGAGTTGGTGAGCAGTTCTTC.

V is TRBV6-5 and J is TRBJ2-2, with D possibly being TRBD1 (5 bases). The V and J ends lost 5 bases and 6 bases respectively, with 13 bases between them. The germline gives CDR1 MNHEY, CDR2 SVGAGI. The CDR3 is 14 amino acids. CDR3 DNA sequence: TGTGCCAGCAGTACTCCACAGGCCTCCGGGGAGCTGTTTTTT. Protein sequence: CASSTPQASGELFF.

This clone was picked up many times. The chain couples TRBV6-2 or TRBV6-3 to TRBJ2-1, with TRBD2 identical over 8 bases. This CDR3 is 19 amino acids long. Trimming took 0 bases from V and 5 from J; bases not matched to a gene: 15. CDR1 is MNHEY and CDR2 is SVGEGT in the germline V gene. The CDR3 nucleotides are TGTGCCAGCAGTTACTCCCCGACTAGCGACCCGAGTCCCAACAATGAGCAGTTCTTC. It is translated as CASSYSPTSDPSPNNEQFF.

The chain's CDR3 is CASSTPLRSGQGDQPQHF. The CDR3 DNA follows: TGTGCCAGCAGTACTCCCTTACGATCCGGACAGGGCGATCAGCCCCAGCATTTT. The rearrangement links TRBV25-1 to TRBJ1-5; TRBD1 matches at 8 bases. This CDR3 has 18 amino acids. The V gene's germline CDR1 is MGHDK and CDR2 SYGVNS. J was trimmed by 5 bases and V by 5 bases; bases with no gene match: 17.

The chain joins TRBV7-9 to TRBJ2-3; TRBD2 agrees at 9 bases. Unmatched junction bases numbered 10, after V lost 4 bases and J lost 5 bases. The CDR3 has 16 amino acids. The germline V gene encodes CDR1 SEHNR and CDR2 FQNEAQ (reference sequence). In nucleotides, the CDR3 is TGTGCCAGCAGCTCCGAGGCGGGAGGGCCGGTAGATACGCAGTATTTT. It encodes CASSSEAGGPVDTQYF.

In nucleotides, the CDR3 is TGTGCCAGCTCAACGACTGAGAGTGAGCAGTTCTTC. Its protein product is CASSTTESEQFF. This chain uses TRBV18 with TRBJ2-1; no clear D. V lost 5 bases and J lost 9, with 11 bases in between. This CDR3 region has 12 residues. Germline V gives CDR1 KGHSH, CDR2 LQKENI. The full variable domain, in which reference TRBV18 and TRBJ2-1 provide the parts outside the CDR3, is NAGVMQNPRHLVRRRGQEARLRCSPMKGHSHVYWYRQLPEEGLKFMVYLQKENIIDESGMPKERFSAEFPKEGPSILRIQQVVRGDSAAYFCASSTTESEQFFGPGTRLTVL.

The rearrangement uses TRBV6-5 and TRBJ1-1; D is unresolved. The CDR3 is 14 residues long. Germline-derived CDR1 and CDR2 are MNHEY and SVGAGI. V dropped 6 bases and J dropped 7 bases, with 18 bases sitting between them. CDR3 amino acids: CASSLNSLAFEAFF. The DNA for the CDR3 is TGTGCCAGCAGCCTCAATTCCCTCGCGTTTGAAGCTTTCTTT.

The chain combines TRBV7-6 with TRBJ2-5; 11 bases map to TRBD2. V lost 5 bases, J lost 2 bases, and 4 bases stayed unmatched. CDR1 is SGHVS and CDR2 is FNYEAQ in the germline V gene. The CDR3 contains 15 residues. CDR3 sequence: CASSRRLAGQETQYF. CDR3 DNA: TGTGCCAGCAGCCGACGACTAGCGGGACAAGAGACCCAGTACTTC.

The chain has TRBV14 and TRBJ2-1; 10 positions match TRBD2. Germline CDR1 is SGHDN and CDR2 is FVKESK. J was trimmed by 7 bases and V by 4 bases; bases with no gene match: 10. The CDR3 totals 16 residues. Here the CDR3 reads CASSLLGLAVGNEQFF. The CDR3 coding sequence is TGTGCCAGCAGCCTCCTCGGACTAGCGGTGGGGAATGAGCAGTTCTTC.

The chain couples TRBV6-2 or TRBV6-3 to TRBJ1-5; D remains ambiguous. V lost 4 bases, J lost 3 bases, and 10 bases lay in between. Germline V gene sequence: CDR1 MNHEY, CDR2 SVGEGT. The CDR3 is 14 amino acids. CDR3 DNA: TGTGCCAGCAGTTTAACAAGTTACAATCAGCCCCAGCATTTT. Its translation is CASSLTSYNQPQHF.

The chain recombines TRBV4-3 with TRBJ2-2, with a tentative D call TRBD1 (5 bases). V was trimmed by 0 bases and J by 8 bases, leaving 13 bases between them. The CDR3 loop spans 15 amino acids. Germline V lookup: CDR1 LGHNA, CDR2 YSLEER. The CDR3 DNA reads TGCGCCAGCAGCCAAGATCTGGACAACCTGGGGGAGCTGTTTTTT. It is translated as CASSQDLDNLGELFF.

This chain connects TRBV6-5 to TRBJ1-2, with D possibly being TRBD1 (5 bases). The CDR3 totals 13 residues. Germline CDR1 MNHEY, CDR2 SVGAGI. The ends were cut back, 8 bases at V and 4 bases at J, with 14 bases in the middle. The chain's CDR3 is CASRGTRAYGYTF. The CDR3 DNA is TGTGCCAGCCGGGGGACCCGGGCCTATGGCTACACCTTC.

This chain uses TRBV7-2 with TRBJ1-5, with 9 bases lining up with TRBD1. This CDR3 contains 17 residues. Losses at the gene ends were 2 bases for V and 0 bases for J; bases not matched to a gene: 5. Germline V CDR1 and CDR2: SGHTA, FQGNSA. CDR3 sequence: CASSLWGTGNSNQPQHF. In DNA form, the CDR3 reads TGTGCCAGCAGCTTATGGGGGACAGGGAATAGCAATCAGCCCCAGCATTTT. The full variable domain, its missing parts supplied by reference TRBV7-2 and TRBJ1-5, is GAGVSQSPSNKVTEKGKDVELRCDPISGHTALYWYRQSLGQGLEFLIYFQGNSAPDKSGLPSDRFSAERTGGSVSTLTIQRTQQEDSAVYLCASSLWGTGNSNQPQHFGDGTRLSIL.

The gene calls are TRBV4-1 and TRBJ1-5; D might be TRBD1 (5 bases). CDR3 length equals 15 residues. The germline V and J ends were trimmed by 3 bases and 5 bases, with 14 bases remaining between them. From germline, CDR1 is MGHRA and CDR2 YSYEKL. DNA for the CDR3: TGCGCCAGCAGCCAGGCCCAGGGAATCCATCAGCCCCAGCATTTT. Its translation: CASSQAQGIHQPQHF.

This clone was counted between two and nine times. The chain couples TRBV5-6 to TRBJ2-5; a possible D gene is TRBD1 (5 bases). This CDR3 is 16 amino acids long. Trimming stripped 2 bases from V and 1 base from J, with 15 bases between. Looked up from germline, CDR1 is SGHDT and CDR2 is YYEEEE. CDR3 sequence reads: CASSFFSRQIQETQYF. The CDR3 coding sequence is TGTGCCAGCAGCTTCTTCTCTCGACAGATCCAAGAGACCCAGTACTTC.